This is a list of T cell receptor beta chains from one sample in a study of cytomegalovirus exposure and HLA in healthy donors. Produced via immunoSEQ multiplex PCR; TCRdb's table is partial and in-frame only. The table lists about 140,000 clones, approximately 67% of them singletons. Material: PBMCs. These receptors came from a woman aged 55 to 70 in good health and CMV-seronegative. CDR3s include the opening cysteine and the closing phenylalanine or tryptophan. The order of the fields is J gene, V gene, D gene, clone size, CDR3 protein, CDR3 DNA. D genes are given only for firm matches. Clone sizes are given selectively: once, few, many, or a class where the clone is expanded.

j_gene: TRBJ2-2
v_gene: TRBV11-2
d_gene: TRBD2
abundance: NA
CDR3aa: CASSKMGGRATGELFF
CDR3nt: TGTGCCAGCAGCAAAATGGGGGGGAGAGCCACCGGGGAGCTGTTTTTT

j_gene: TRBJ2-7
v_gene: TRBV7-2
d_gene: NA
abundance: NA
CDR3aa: CASSLLASYEQYF
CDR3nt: TGTGCCAGCAGCTTATTGGCTAGCTACGAGCAGTACTTC

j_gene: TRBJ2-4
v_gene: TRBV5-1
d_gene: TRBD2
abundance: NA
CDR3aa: CASSLLLAGGHERGNIQYF
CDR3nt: TGCGCCAGCAGCCTACTATTAGCGGGAGGGCATGAGAGGGGAAACATTCAGTACTTC

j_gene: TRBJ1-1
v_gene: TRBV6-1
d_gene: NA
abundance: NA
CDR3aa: CAISESRLGGTEAFF
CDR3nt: TGTGCCATCAGTGAGTCGAGGCTAGGAGGCACTGAAGCTTTCTTT

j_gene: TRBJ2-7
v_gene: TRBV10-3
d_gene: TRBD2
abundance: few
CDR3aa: CAISQRGDYEQYF
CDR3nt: TGTGCCATCAGTCAGCGGGGGGACTACGAGCAGTACTTC

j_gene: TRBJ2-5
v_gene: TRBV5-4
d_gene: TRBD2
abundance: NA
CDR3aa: CASSLMRASGQETQYF
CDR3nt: TGTGCCAGCAGCTTGATGCGGGCTAGCGGACAAGAGACCCAGTACTTC

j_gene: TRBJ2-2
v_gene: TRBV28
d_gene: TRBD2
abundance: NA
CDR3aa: CASSLTSGGSGELFF
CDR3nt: TGTGCCAGCAGTCTGACTAGCGGGGGTTCCGGGGAGCTGTTTTTT

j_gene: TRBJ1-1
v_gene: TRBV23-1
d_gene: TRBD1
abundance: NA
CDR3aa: CASSLRKPTGGDGNTEAFF
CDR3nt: TGCGCCAGCAGCCTACGGAAACCGACAGGGGGCGATGGGAACACTGAAGCTTTCTTT

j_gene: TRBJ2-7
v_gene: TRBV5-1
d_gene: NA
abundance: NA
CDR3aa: CASSQGTITYEQYF
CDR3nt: TGCGCCAGCAGCCAAGGGACAATTACCTACGAGCAGTACTTC

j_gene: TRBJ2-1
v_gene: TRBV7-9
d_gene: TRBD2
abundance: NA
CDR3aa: CASSLLAGDEQFF
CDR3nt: TGTGCCAGCAGCCTTCTAGCGGGAGATGAGCAGTTCTTC

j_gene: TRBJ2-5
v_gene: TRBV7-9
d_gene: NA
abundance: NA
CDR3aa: CASSFRDTETQYF
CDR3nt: TGTGCCAGCAGCTTCCGGGACACAGAGACCCAGTACTTC

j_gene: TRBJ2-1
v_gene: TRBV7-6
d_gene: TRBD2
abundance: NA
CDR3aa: CASSLGTSGPYNEQFF
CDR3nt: TGTGCCAGCAGCTTAGGGACTAGCGGGCCCTACAATGAGCAGTTCTTC

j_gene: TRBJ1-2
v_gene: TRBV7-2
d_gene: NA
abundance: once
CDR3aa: CASSSTPGQEGGYTF
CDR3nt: TGTGCCAGCAGCTCCACACCGGGACAAGAGGGGGGCTACACCTTC

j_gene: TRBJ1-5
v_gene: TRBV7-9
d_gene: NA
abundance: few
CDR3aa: CASSLDRGNQPQHF
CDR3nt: TGTGCCAGCAGCTTAGACAGGGGCAATCAGCCCCAGCATTTT

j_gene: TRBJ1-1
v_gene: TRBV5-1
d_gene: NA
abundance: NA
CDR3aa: CASSLLRNTEAFF
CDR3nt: TGCGCCAGCAGCTTGTTGAGAAACACTGAAGCTTTCTTT

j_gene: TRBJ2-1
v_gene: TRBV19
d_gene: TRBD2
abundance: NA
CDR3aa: CASSIAGTSGGAEQFF
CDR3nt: TGTGCCAGTAGTATAGCTGGGACTAGCGGGGGGGCGGAGCAGTTCTTC

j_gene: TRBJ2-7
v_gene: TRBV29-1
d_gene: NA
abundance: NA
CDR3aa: CSGRDTSYEQYF
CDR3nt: TGCAGCGGCCGGGACACCTCCTACGAGCAGTACTTC

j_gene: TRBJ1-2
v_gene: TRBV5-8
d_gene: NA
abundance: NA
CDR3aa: CASSIDTRGYGYTF
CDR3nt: TGTGCCAGCAGCATCGACACCCGGGGCTATGGCTACACCTTC

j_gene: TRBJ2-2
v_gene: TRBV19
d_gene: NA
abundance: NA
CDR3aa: CASSITAGADTGELFF
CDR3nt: TGTGCCAGTAGTATCACGGCGGGGGCCGACACCGGGGAGCTGTTTTTT

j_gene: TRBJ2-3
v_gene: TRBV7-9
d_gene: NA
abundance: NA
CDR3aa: CASSLGRASFDTQYF
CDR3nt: TGTGCCAGCAGCTTAGGGCGGGCTAGCTTCGATACGCAGTATTTT

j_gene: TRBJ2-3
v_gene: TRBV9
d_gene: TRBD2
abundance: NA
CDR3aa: CASSVNEAGASDTQYF
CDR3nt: TGTGCCAGCAGCGTGAATGAAGCGGGGGCCTCAGATACGCAGTATTTT

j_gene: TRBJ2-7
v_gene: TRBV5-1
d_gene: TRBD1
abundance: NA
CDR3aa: CASSLGGQGGEQYF
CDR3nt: TGCGCCAGCAGCTTGGGGGGACAGGGCGGCGAGCAGTACTTC

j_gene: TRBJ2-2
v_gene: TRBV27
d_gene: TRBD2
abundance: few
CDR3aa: CASSFGGLQTSGELFF
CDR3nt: TGTGCCAGCAGTTTCGGGGGGTTGCAGACCTCCGGGGAGCTGTTTTTT

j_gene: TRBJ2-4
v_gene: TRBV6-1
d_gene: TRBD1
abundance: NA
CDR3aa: CASSSTGENIQYF
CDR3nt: TGTGCCAGCAGTTCGACAGGGGAAAACATTCAGTACTTC

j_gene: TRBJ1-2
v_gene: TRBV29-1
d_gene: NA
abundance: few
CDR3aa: CTALVNYGYTF
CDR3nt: TGCACCGCCCTAGTTAACTATGGCTACACCTTC

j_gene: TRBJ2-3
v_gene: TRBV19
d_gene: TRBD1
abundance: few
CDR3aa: CASSTPRDRGTDTQYF
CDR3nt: TGTGCCAGTAGTACCCCCCGGGACAGGGGGACAGATACGCAGTATTTT

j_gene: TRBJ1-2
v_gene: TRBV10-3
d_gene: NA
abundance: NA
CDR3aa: CAISQQGPSYGYTF
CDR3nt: TGTGCCATCAGCCAGCAGGGGCCCTCCTATGGCTACACCTTC

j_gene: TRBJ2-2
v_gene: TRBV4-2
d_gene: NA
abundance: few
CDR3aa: CASSQDLGVTGELFF
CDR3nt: TGTGCCAGCAGCCAAGACCTAGGGGTCACCGGGGAGCTGTTTTTT

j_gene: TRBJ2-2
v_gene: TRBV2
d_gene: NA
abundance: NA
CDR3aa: CASSGLGYTGELFF
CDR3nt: TGTGCCAGCAGTGGACTTGGTTACACCGGGGAGCTGTTTTTT

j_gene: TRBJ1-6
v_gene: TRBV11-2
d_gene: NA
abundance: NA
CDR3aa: CASSSSGGRDSPLHF
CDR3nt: TGTGCCAGCAGCTCTTCCGGGGGTAGGGATTCACCCCTCCACTTT

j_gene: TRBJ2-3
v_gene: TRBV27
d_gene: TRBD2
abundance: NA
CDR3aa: CASRGLAGGPTDTQYF
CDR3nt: TGTGCCAGCAGAGGACTAGCGGGAGGGCCCACAGATACGCAGTATTTT

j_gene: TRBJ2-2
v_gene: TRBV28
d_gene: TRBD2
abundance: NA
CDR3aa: CASSSPRAGGPRTGELFF
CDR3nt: TGTGCCAGCAGTTCACCTAGAGCGGGAGGGCCTCGAACCGGGGAGCTGTTTTTT

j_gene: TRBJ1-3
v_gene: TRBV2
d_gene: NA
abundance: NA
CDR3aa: CASGMTGTLEGTIYF
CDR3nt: TGTGCCAGCGGTATGACAGGAACCCTGGAAGGCACCATATATTTT

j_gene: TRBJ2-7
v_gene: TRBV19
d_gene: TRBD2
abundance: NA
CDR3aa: CASSPLAGGTYEQYF
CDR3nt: TGTGCCAGTAGCCCCCTAGCGGGAGGGACCTACGAGCAGTACTTC

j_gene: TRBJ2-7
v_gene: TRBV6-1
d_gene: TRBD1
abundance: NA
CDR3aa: CASSARDRAYEQYF
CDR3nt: TGTGCCAGCAGCGCTCGGGACAGAGCCTACGAGCAGTACTTC

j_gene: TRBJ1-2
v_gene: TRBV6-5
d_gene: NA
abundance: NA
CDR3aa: CASQASGAARSYTF
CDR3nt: TGTGCCAGCCAAGCCTCAGGGGCTGCTAGAAGCTACACCTTC

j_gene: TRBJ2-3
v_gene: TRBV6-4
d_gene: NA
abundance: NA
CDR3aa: CASSVEARADTQYF
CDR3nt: TGTGCCAGCAGTGTAGAAGCTCGTGCAGATACGCAGTATTTT

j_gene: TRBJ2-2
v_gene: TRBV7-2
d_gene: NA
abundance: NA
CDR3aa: CASRASDTGELFF
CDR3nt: TGTGCCAGCAGGGCTAGCGACACCGGGGAGCTGTTTTTT

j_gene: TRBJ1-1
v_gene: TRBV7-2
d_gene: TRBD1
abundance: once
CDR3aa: CASSSGTATEAFF
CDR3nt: TGTGCCAGCAGCTCAGGGACAGCCACTGAAGCTTTCTTT

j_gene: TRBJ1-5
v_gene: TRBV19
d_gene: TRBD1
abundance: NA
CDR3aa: CASSIVGTGVQPQHF
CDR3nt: TGTGCCAGTAGTATAGTCGGGACAGGGGTTCAGCCCCAGCATTTT

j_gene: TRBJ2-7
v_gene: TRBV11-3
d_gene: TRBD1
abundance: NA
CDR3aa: CASSFRTGNEQYF
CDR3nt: TGTGCCAGCAGCTTCCGGACAGGGAACGAGCAGTACTTC

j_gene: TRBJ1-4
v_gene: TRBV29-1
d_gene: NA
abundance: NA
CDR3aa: CSVGAGTTNEKLFF
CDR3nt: TGCAGCGTTGGGGCAGGCACAACTAATGAAAAACTGTTTTTT

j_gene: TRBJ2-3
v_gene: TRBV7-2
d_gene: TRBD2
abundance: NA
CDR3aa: CASSPRAAGTDTQYF
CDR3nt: TGTGCCAGCAGCCCCAGAGCAGCGGGAACAGATACGCAGTATTTT

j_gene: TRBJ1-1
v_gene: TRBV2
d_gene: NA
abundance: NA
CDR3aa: CASMLPSRGASAFF
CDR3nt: TGTGCCAGCATGCTCCCTTCCCGGGGGGCGTCAGCTTTCTTT

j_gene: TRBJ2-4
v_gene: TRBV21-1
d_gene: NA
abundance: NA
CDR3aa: CASSSRATVGDIQYF
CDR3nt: TGTGCCAGCAGCTCCCGGGCCACAGTAGGGGACATTCAGTACTTC

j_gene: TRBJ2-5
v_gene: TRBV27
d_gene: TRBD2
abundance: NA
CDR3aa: CASSLLRAGGPVGTQYF
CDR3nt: TGTGCCAGCAGTTTATTACGAGCGGGGGGGCCGGTCGGGACCCAGTACTTC

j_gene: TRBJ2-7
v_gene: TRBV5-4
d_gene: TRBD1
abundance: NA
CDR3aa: CASSSRQGPYEQYF
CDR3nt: TGTGCCAGCAGCTCGCGACAGGGCCCCTACGAGCAGTACTTC

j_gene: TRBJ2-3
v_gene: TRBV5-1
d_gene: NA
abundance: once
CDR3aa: CASSETVTSDTQYF
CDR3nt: TGCGCCAGCAGCGAAACAGTTACCTCAGATACGCAGTATTTT

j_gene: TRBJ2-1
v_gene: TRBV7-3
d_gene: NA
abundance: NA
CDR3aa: CASSVQGLSYNEQFF
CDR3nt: TGTGCCAGCAGCGTACAGGGTCTCTCCTACAATGAGCAGTTCTTC

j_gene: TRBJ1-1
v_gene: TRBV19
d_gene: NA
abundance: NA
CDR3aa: CASSIVGGNTEAFF
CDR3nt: TGTGCCAGTAGTATAGTAGGGGGAAACACTGAAGCTTTCTTT

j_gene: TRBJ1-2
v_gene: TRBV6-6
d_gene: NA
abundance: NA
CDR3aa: CASRAGVTGYTF
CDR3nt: TGTGCCAGCAGGGCGGGGGTGACTGGCTACACCTTC

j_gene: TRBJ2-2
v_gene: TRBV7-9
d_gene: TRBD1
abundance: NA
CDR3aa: CASSSDRYTGELFF
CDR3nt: TGTGCCAGCAGCTCGGACAGGTACACCGGGGAGCTGTTTTTT

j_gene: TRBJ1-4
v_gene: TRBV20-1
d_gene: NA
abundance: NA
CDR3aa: CSANSGEKLFF
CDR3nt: TGCAGTGCTAACAGTGGTGAAAAACTGTTTTTT

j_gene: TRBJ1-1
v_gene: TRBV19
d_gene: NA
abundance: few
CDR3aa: CATRVSTEAFF
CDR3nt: TGTGCCACCAGGGTCAGCACTGAAGCTTTCTTT

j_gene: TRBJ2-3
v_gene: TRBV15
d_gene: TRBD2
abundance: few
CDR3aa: CATSRRRAGGRRTDTQYF
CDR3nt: TGTGCCACCAGCAGGCGGCGAGCGGGGGGGCGTAGGACAGATACGCAGTATTTT

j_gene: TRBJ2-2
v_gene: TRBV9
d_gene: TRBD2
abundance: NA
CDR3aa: CASSVASGGLGIGELFF
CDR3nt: TGTGCCAGCAGCGTAGCGAGCGGGGGGTTAGGGATCGGGGAGCTGTTTTTT

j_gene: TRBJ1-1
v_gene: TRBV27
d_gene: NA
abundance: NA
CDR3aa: CASSLRQVNTEAFF
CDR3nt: TGTGCCAGCAGTTTAAGGCAGGTGAACACTGAAGCTTTCTTT

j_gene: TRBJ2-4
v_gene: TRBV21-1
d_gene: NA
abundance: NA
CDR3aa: CASSKGGGAEATKNIQYF
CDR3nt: TGTGCCAGCAGCAAAGGCGGAGGGGCCGAAGCCACCAAAAACATTCAGTACTTC